These 20 T cell receptor beta chains were sequenced from one sample in a study of CD8 T cells in Susac syndrome (dated 2019 in TCRdb). Receptors were amplified or captured by the immunoSEQ multiplex PCR assay. RNA was extracted using the RNeasy kit, and about 0.45 to 1 ug of the RNA was reverse transcribed with random hexamers. TCRdb reprocessing: public reads trimmed at Q25 with fastp, clones called with MiXCR, in-frame beta chains kept. All rows with the same CDR3 protein become a single entry with the most common DNA and genes. The sample profile shows roughly 130,000 distinct CDR3 sequences; around 94% of them were found once. Of the sample, 0.095% to 0.15% falls within the top ten clones. Sample: CD4+ T cells from PBMCs. The receptors shown here come from a human donor with multiple sclerosis.

The rearrangement joins TRBV12-3 or TRBV12-4 to TRBJ2-7, with D tentatively TRBD2 (6 bases). This CDR3 has 13 residues. V was pared by 1 base and J by 3 bases, with 7 bases between. CDR3 residues: CASSLVGGYEQYF. The CDR3 DNA follows: TGTGCCAGCAGTTTAGTGGGGGGCTACGAGCAGTACTTC.

The V call is TRBV6-5, the J call TRBJ2-7, with no clear D. The germline V and J ends were trimmed by 10 bases and 0 bases, with 13 bases remaining between them. CDR1 is MNHEY and CDR2 is SVGAGI in the germline V gene. The CDR3 is made up of 13 amino acids. CDR3 nucleotide sequence: TGTGCCACCCAAAAATGGAGCTCCTACGAGCAGTACTTC. Amino acids: CATQKWSSYEQYF.

V usage is TRBV20-1 and J usage is TRBJ2-3; 10 bases align to TRBD2. CDR1 is DFQATT and CDR2 is SNEGSKA in the germline V gene (reference sequence). J gave up 0 bases and V 6 bases, and 12 bases lay outside the gene matches. CDR3 length: 17 residues. As DNA, the CDR3 is TGCAGTGCCGGGAGGCCTAGCGGGGGCCTTAGCACAGATACGCAGTATTTT. Its translation: CSAGRPSGGLSTDTQYF.

The gene calls are TRBV19 and TRBJ2-3, with D perhaps matching TRBD2 (6 bases). The germline V gene has CDR1 LNHDA and CDR2 SQIVND (reference sequence). V was pared by 7 bases and J by 6 bases, with 17 bases between. The CDR3 has 14 amino acids. The CDR3 is CASTSGTYRDTQYF. CDR3 sequence (DNA): TGTGCCAGTACCTCCGGGACTTATCGTGATACGCAGTATTTT.

CDR3 region: CAWGQGFDEQYF. The DNA of the CDR3 is TGTGCCTGGGGACAGGGGTTCGACGAGCAGTACTTC. The chain is built from TRBV30 and TRBJ2-7, with 9 bases matching TRBD1. This CDR3 comprises 12 residues. Germline lookup yields CDR1 GTSNPN and CDR2 SVGIG (reference sequence). The J segment lost 5 bases and the V segment lost 5 bases, leaving 4 bases of the junction unmatched.

This clonotype appeared a single time. The V call is TRBV10-2, the J call TRBJ1-1; D is uncertain. Germline V gene sequence: CDR1 WSHSY, CDR2 SAAADI. V was shortened by 3 bases and J by 5 bases, with 16 bases between the two germline ends. The CDR3 covers 15 residues. CDR3 sequence (DNA): TGCGCCAGCAGTGAAGGGTTCGTTGGGAAAACTGAAGCTTTCTTT. It is translated as CASSEGFVGKTEAFF.

The chain is built from TRBV7-7 and TRBJ2-1; 7 bases map to TRBD2. The J segment lost 9 bases and the V segment lost 1 base, leaving 0 bases of the junction unmatched. The CDR3 loop spans 12 amino acids. CDR1 SSHAT and CDR2 FNYEAQ come from the germline V gene (reference sequence). CDR3 nucleotide sequence: TGTGCCAGCAGCTTAGGCGGGAGTGAGCAGTTCTTC. Translating gives CASSLGGSEQFF.

The chain employs TRBV7-3 and TRBJ1-1; D gene unclear. Germline CDR1 SGHTA, CDR2 FQGTGA. V was trimmed by 3 bases and J by 5 bases, leaving 10 bases between them. The CDR3 runs to 13 residues. The CDR3 region has the DNA TGTGCCAGCAGCTTGCTCGTGGAAACTGAAGCTTTCTTT. Translated: CASSLLVETEAFF.

V usage is TRBV6-2 or TRBV6-3 and J usage is TRBJ2-1, with TRBD1 matching over 9 bases. The germline V gene has CDR1 MNHEY and CDR2 SVGEGT. Losses at the gene ends were 10 bases for V and 7 bases for J; bases not matched to a gene: 11. This CDR3 spans 14 amino acids. The CDR3 here is CATARRDRGNEQFF. CDR3 sequence (DNA): TGTGCCACCGCTAGAAGAGACAGGGGGAATGAGCAGTTCTTC.

The rearrangement joins TRBV9 to TRBJ1-2; perhaps TRBD1 as D (6 bases). Trimming took off 4 bases at V and 5 bases at J, with 12 bases between the two ends. The germline CDR1 and CDR2 sequences are SGDLS and YYNGEE. The CDR3 is made up of 13 amino acids. The CDR3 is CASSTRQDYGYTF. In DNA, the CDR3 is TGTGCCAGCAGCACCAGACAGGATTATGGCTACACCTTC.

V and J are TRBV5-4 and TRBJ1-2; D unresolved. Germline CDR1 SGHNT, CDR2 YYREEE (reference sequence). The CDR3 covers 14 residues. Trimming removed 0 bases from V and 4 bases from J, with 10 bases in between. In DNA form, the CDR3 reads TGTGCCAGCAGCTTGGTTGGGATGCGCTATGGCTACACCTTC. This codes for CASSLVGMRYGYTF.

V gene TRBV30 combines with J gene TRBJ1-1; D gene uncertain. V lost 1 base to trimming and J lost 6 bases, with 12 bases between them. The germline gives CDR1 GTSNPN, CDR2 SVGIG (reference sequence). The CDR3 length is 13 residues. CDR3 bases: TGTGCCTGGAGTGGTGGCGGTTTTGCTGAAGCTTTCTTT. This codes for CAWSGGGFAEAFF. The full variable domain, with the rest looked up from reference TRBV30 and TRBJ1-1, is SQTIHQWPATLVQPVGSPLSLECTVEGTSNPNLYWYRQAAGRGLQLLFYSVGIGQISSEVPQNLSASRPQDRQFILSSKKLLLSDSGFYLCAWSGGGFAEAFFGQGTRLTVV.

The genes are TRBV4-3 and TRBJ2-3, with D tentatively TRBD2 (6 bases). Germline-derived CDR1 and CDR2 are LGHNA and YSLEER. Trimming pared 5 bases from V and 4 bases from J, leaving 7 bases between. This CDR3 is built from 12 residues. The DNA of the CDR3 is TGCGCCAGCAGCTGGGGGGCAGATACGCAGTATTTT. This sequence encodes CASSWGADTQYF.

The CDR3 spells CASSLSRRGALYNEQFF. CDR3 nucleotide sequence: TGTGCCAGCAGTTTATCCCGGAGGGGGGCCCTTTACAATGAGCAGTTCTTC. This rearrangement joins TRBV27 to TRBJ2-1; D is tentatively TRBD1 or TRBD2 (6 bases each). Germline loops: CDR1 MNHEY, CDR2 SMNVEV (reference sequence). This CDR3 is built from 17 residues. The ends were cut back, 0 bases at V and 4 bases at J, with 16 bases in the middle.

This clonotype appeared a single time. The CDR3 sequence: CASSTILGGANEKLFF. As DNA, the CDR3 is TGTGCCAGCAGTACAATATTGGGCGGGGCTAATGAAAAACTGTTTTTT. The chain is built from TRBV7-9 and TRBJ1-4; D gene unclear. The CDR3 is 16 amino acids. Germline V gene lookup returns CDR1 SEHNR and CDR2 FQNEAQ (reference sequence). Deletions cut 6 bases from V and 3 bases from J, with 17 bases between.

The count of this clonotype is one. This sequence joins TRBV19 and TRBJ2-5; TRBD1 matches at 7 bases. V shed 8 bases and J 4 bases; nucleotides not matched to a gene: 7. The V gene's germline CDR1 is LNHDA and CDR2 SQIVND (reference sequence). CDR3 length equals 13 residues. CDR3 in DNA: TGTGCCAGTGGAACGACAGGGCGAGAGACCCAGTACTTC. It yields the protein CASGTTGRETQYF.

V and J are TRBV6-5 and TRBJ1-2, with D hard to call. Germline assignment: CDR1 MNHEY and CDR2 SVGAGI. The CDR3 sequence is 12 residues long. V dropped 6 bases and J dropped 8 bases, with 13 bases sitting between them. CDR3: CASRNPSGGYTF. Here the CDR3 DNA reads TGTGCCAGCAGGAACCCCTCTGGAGGCTACACCTTC.

This chain uses TRBV14 with TRBJ2-5; TRBD1 agrees at 8 bases. This CDR3 has 13 residues. V lost 0 bases, J lost 13 bases, and 7 bases stayed unmatched. The germline CDR1 and CDR2 sequences are SGHDN and FVKESK. The CDR3, as DNA: TGTGCCAGCAGCCAAGAAACTTGGACAGGGTGGTACTTC. Its protein is CASSQETWTGWYF. The whole variable domain, remainder taken from reference TRBV14 and TRBJ2-5, is EAGVTQFPSHSVIEKGQTVTLRCDPISGHDNLYWYRRVMGKEIKFLLHFVKESKQDESGMPNNRFLAERTGGTYSTLKVQPAELEDSGVYFCASSQETWTGWYFGPGTRLLVL.

The J gene is TRBJ2-1, the V gene TRBV27, with a weak D call TRBD1 (6 bases). Trimming cost V 3 bases and J 6 bases, with 21 bases left between them. The CDR3 extends over 17 amino acids. Germline V gene data show CDR1 as MNHEY and CDR2 as SMNVEV (reference sequence). CDR3 in amino acids: CASSFLSGTRIGNEQFF. CDR3 coding DNA: TGTGCCAGCAGTTTCCTCTCCGGGACAAGAATCGGCAATGAGCAGTTCTTC.

The J gene is TRBJ1-2, the V gene TRBV6-5; D perhaps matches TRBD1 (6 bases). CDR3 length equals 13 residues. The germline CDR1 and CDR2 sequences are MNHEY and SVGAGI. Trimming took 4 bases from V and 4 from J, leaving 10 bases between them. CDR3 amino acids: CASSSGGSYGYTF. The DNA for the CDR3 is TGTGCCAGCAGTTCCGGGGGCAGCTATGGCTACACCTTC.